This T cell receptor (beta chain) was found in a study of T cell repertoires in cytomegalovirus infection. On the study more broadly: Through public TCR beta signatures, both CMV infection and matching HLA type were indicated. General study findings and limits: Carriers of CMV and the relevant HLA type were discriminated by public TCR beta frequency. CMV-specific TCR beta clonotypes restricted by HLA-C dominated the ex vivo response.

TCRdb recomputed calls from the reads with MiXCR, one row per CDR3 protein. The sample yields hundreds of thousands of distinct CDR3 sequences, roughly 17% seen once. About this clonotype itself: Antigen unknown.

The CDR3 contains 18 residues. Germline CDR1 is MNHNY and CDR2 is SVGAGI (reference sequence). Between the trimmed V and J ends, which lost 2 bases and 1 base, there was a span of 20 bases. The chain is built from TRBV6-6 and TRBJ1-1, with D possibly matching TRBD1 (6 bases). The source is a human donor in good health (CMV status not recorded). Some clones in this sample may be carry-over from other donors' samples. Sequenced sample: PBMCs. CDR3 amino acids: CASSYPPGAGTSNTEAFF. The CDR3 DNA is TGTGCCAGCAGTTACCCGCCGGGGGCAGGGACCTCGAACACTGAAGCTTTCTTT.